The 9 T cell receptor beta chains presented below share a single source sample, sequenced in a study of blood T cell repertoires in COVID-19. Sequenced by immunoSEQ multiplex PCR; TCRdb stores in-frame clones only, minus some. The repertoire holds some 290,000 clones, with roughly 86% as singletons. What was sequenced was peripheral blood. The receptors were gathered from a man aged 18-30 years with active or convalescent COVID-19.

The CDR3 coding sequence is TGTGCCAGCAGAGTGGAGGGCGAGCAGTACTTC. Its translation is CASRVEGEQYF. V and J are TRBV12-3 or TRBV12-4 and TRBJ2-7; the D gene is possibly TRBD2 (6 bases). The length of the CDR3 is 11 residues. V was clipped by 6 bases and J by 6 bases, with 9 bases between them.

The gene calls are TRBV30 and TRBJ2-2, with D hard to call. The CDR3 has 12 residues. Germline CDR1 is GTSNPN and CDR2 is SVGIG (reference sequence). The germline V and J ends were trimmed by 2 bases and 6 bases, with 7 bases remaining between them. The DNA for the CDR3 is TGTGCCTGGAGTCTCACGGCCGGGGAGCTGTTTTTT. This codes for CAWSLTAGELFF.

This clone was counted once. This rearrangement joins TRBV20-1 to TRBJ2-3; 9 nucleotides agree with TRBD1. Germline V gives CDR1 DFQATT, CDR2 SNEGSKA (reference sequence). There are 15 residues in the CDR3. After removal of 3 bases from V and 5 bases from J, the junction contained 9 bases not matched to a gene. The CDR3 loop reads CSASVWRDRVDTQYF. Here the CDR3 DNA reads TGCAGTGCTAGTGTATGGCGGGACAGGGTAGATACGCAGTATTTT.

This chain uses TRBV19 with TRBJ1-5; no firm D call. V was cut by 2 bases and J by 0 bases, with 8 bases left in between. The CDR3 has 15 residues. The germline CDR1 and CDR2 sequences are LNHDA and SQIVND (reference sequence). The CDR3, as DNA: TGTGCCAGTAGTATAAGTAGCCGTAGCAATCAGCCCCAGCATTTT. This sequence encodes CASSISSRSNQPQHF.

This rearrangement joins TRBV7-9 to TRBJ1-1; no clear D gene. Germline CDR1 reads SEHNR; CDR2 reads FQNEAQ (reference sequence). V lost 4 bases, J lost 1 base, and 13 bases lay in between. The CDR3 spans 15 residues. The CDR3 sequence is CASSSIDHRNTEAFF. DNA for the CDR3: TGTGCCAGCAGCTCCATCGACCACAGGAACACTGAAGCTTTCTTT.

This clone is a singleton in its sample. The rearrangement joins TRBV7-2 to TRBJ1-2; D possibly corresponds to TRBD1 (6 bases). This CDR3 region has 14 residues. Trimming left V 4 bases short and J 5 bases short, with 14 bases between. Germline-derived CDR1 and CDR2 are SGHTA and FQGNSA. The CDR3 loop reads CASSSHREGYGYTF. In DNA, the CDR3 is TGTGCCAGCAGCTCTCACAGGGAAGGGTATGGCTACACCTTC.

V and J are TRBV7-9 and TRBJ1-2; 7 bases match TRBD1. The CDR3 extends over 13 amino acids. CDR1 is SEHNR and CDR2 is FQNEAQ in the germline V gene (reference sequence). The J segment lost 8 bases and the V segment lost 1 base, leaving 4 bases of the junction unmatched. The CDR3 here is CASSLETGEGYTF. The CDR3, as DNA: TGTGCCAGCAGCTTAGAAACAGGGGAGGGCTACACCTTC.

The V gene is TRBV9, the J gene TRBJ1-4, with a tentative D call TRBD1 (5 bases). V lost 0 bases and J lost 2, with 8 bases in between. The CDR3 is made up of 15 amino acids. Germline V lookup: CDR1 SGDLS, CDR2 YYNGEE. Here the CDR3 DNA reads TGTGCCAGCAGCGTAGCAGGGTCGACTAATGAAAAACTGTTTTTT. It translates to CASSVAGSTNEKLFF.

This chain links TRBV30 with TRBJ2-1; TRBD2 might be the D (5 bases). Trimming removed 0 bases at V and 8 bases at J, with 20 bases between. Per the germline V gene, CDR1 is GTSNPN and CDR2 is SVGIG (reference sequence). The CDR3 contains 16 residues. The chain's CDR3 is CAWSVPLDSRGHEQFF. The DNA of the CDR3 is TGTGCCTGGAGTGTCCCATTGGACTCCCGCGGGCATGAGCAGTTCTTC. The whole variable domain, remainder taken from reference TRBV30 and TRBJ2-1, is SQTIHQWPATLVQPVGSPLSLECTVEGTSNPNLYWYRQAAGRGLQLLFYSVGIGQISSEVPQNLSASRPQDRQFILSSKKLLLSDSGFYLCAWSVPLDSRGHEQFFGPGTRLTVL.